The rows below give T cell receptor beta chains drawn from one sample of a study of OX40 agonist ivuxolimab in advanced cancers. Here immunoSEQ multiplex PCR was the method, and the copy in TCRdb shows in-frame clones only, minus some. Of about 70,000 clones listed, around nine tenths are singletons. The source material was CD4+ or CD8+ T cells sorted from blood, sampled in a trial of the OX40 agonist ivuxolimab. Every receptor here comes from an adult with an advanced solid tumor such as melanoma, head and neck, liver or kidney cancer. The CDR3 runs from the conserved cysteine through the conserved F or W. D genes are given only for firm matches. Some rows mark clone size as missing; the rest say once, few, many or name a class of expanded clone.

d_gene: -; v_gene: TRBV27; j_gene: TRBJ2-3; abundance: -; CDR3nt: TGTGCCAGCAATATCGCCGGTGGCGGAGATACGCAGTATTTT; CDR3aa: CASNIAGGGDTQYF
d_gene: TRBD2; v_gene: TRBV18; j_gene: TRBJ2-3; abundance: -; CDR3nt: TGTGCCAGCTCACGGGCTAGCGGGAGTGATACGCAGTATTTT; CDR3aa: CASSRASGSDTQYF
d_gene: -; v_gene: TRBV5-1; j_gene: TRBJ2-1; abundance: once; CDR3nt: TGCGCCAGCAGCTTGGGTGTCAAGGGACGCTCCTACAATGAGCAGTTCTTC; CDR3aa: CASSLGVKGRSYNEQFF
d_gene: -; v_gene: TRBV5-8; j_gene: TRBJ1-5; abundance: -; CDR3nt: TGTGCCAGCAGCTTGCACGGGGCCGGTAAGGGTCAGCCCCAGCATTTT; CDR3aa: CASSLHGAGKGQPQHF
d_gene: TRBD2; v_gene: TRBV7-3; j_gene: TRBJ2-3; abundance: -; CDR3nt: TGTGCCAGCAGCCCCGGACTAGCGGCAGATACGCAGTATTTT; CDR3aa: CASSPGLAADTQYF
d_gene: -; v_gene: TRBV7-2; j_gene: TRBJ2-3; abundance: -; CDR3nt: TGTGCCAGCAGCTTACCGGGGGGCAGAGATACGCAGTATTTT; CDR3aa: CASSLPGGRDTQYF
d_gene: -; v_gene: TRBV6-1; j_gene: TRBJ1-2; abundance: -; CDR3nt: TGTGCCAGCACCTTGGGGCAGGGAGGTGGCTACACCTTC; CDR3aa: CASTLGQGGGYTF
d_gene: TRBD1; v_gene: TRBV30; j_gene: TRBJ2-6; abundance: once; CDR3nt: TGTGCCATCATTACCGGGACAGGGCTACGCTCTGGGGCCAACGTCCTGACTTTC; CDR3aa: CAIITGTGLRSGANVLTF
d_gene: TRBD1; v_gene: TRBV5-1; j_gene: TRBJ2-5; abundance: -; CDR3nt: TGCGCCAGCAGCTTACTAGTAGGACAGGGGGCCGGGGAGACCCAGTACTTC; CDR3aa: CASSLLVGQGAGETQYF
d_gene: -; v_gene: TRBV7-9; j_gene: TRBJ2-1; abundance: -; CDR3nt: TGTGCCAGCAGCCGCCCCCTGCCTTACGATGAGCAGTTCTTC; CDR3aa: CASSRPLPYDEQFF
d_gene: -; v_gene: TRBV30; j_gene: TRBJ2-7; abundance: -; CDR3nt: TGTGCCGTAGCCCAGGGACCCCTTCGGGACTTC; CDR3aa: CAVAQGPLRDF
d_gene: TRBD2; v_gene: TRBV28; j_gene: TRBJ2-3; abundance: -; CDR3nt: TGTGCCAGCCTAGCCTCGGGACTAGCGGCAAACACAGATACGCAGTATTTT; CDR3aa: CASLASGLAANTDTQYF
d_gene: -; v_gene: TRBV6-5; j_gene: TRBJ1-1; abundance: -; CDR3nt: TGTGCCAGCAGGACTCCCGGGACCGGCACTGAAGCTTTCTTT; CDR3aa: CASRTPGTGTEAFF